The T cell receptor (beta chain) described here comes from a study of identical twins. With V trimmed by 3 bases and J by 0 bases, 5 bases remained unmatched. CDR3 length: 16 amino acids. Germline V gives CDR1 SGHRS, CDR2 YFSETQ. TCRdb independently ran MiXCR on the 5' RACE reads; one entry per CDR3 protein. Of hundreds of thousands of distinct CDR3 sequences listed, more than 20% are singletons. This clonotype appeared a few times. These data were likewise used in another study, on T cells expressing NK-cell markers. That paper states: Investigators obtained TCR beta repertoires from sorted CD3+CD56+NKG2C+, CD3+CD56+NKG2C- and CD3+CD56-NKG2C+ T cells. The authors restricted sorting to alpha-beta TCR T cells with an anti-gamma-delta TCR antibody in several experiments.

Material: CD4+ T cells sorted from blood. The clonotype was recovered from a woman aged 18-30 years in good health. This sequence joins TRBV5-1 and TRBJ1-3, with 8 bases fitting TRBD1. CDR3 region: CASSSGQASSGNTIYF. The DNA for the CDR3 is TGCGCCAGCAGCTCGGGACAGGCAAGCTCTGGAAACACCATATATTTT.